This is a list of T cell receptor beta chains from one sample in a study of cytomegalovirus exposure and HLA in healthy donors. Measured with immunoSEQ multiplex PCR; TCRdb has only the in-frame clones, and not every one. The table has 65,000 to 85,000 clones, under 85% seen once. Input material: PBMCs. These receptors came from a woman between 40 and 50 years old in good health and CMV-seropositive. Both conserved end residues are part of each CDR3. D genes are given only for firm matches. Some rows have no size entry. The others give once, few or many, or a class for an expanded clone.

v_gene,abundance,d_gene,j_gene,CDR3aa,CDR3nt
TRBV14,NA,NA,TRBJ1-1,CASSLGTPQMNTEAFF,TGTGCCAGCAGCCTGGGCACGCCACAGATGAACACTGAAGCTTTCTTT
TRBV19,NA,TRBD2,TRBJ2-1,CASIGGGLDEQFF,TGTGCCAGTATTGGGGGAGGGTTGGATGAGCAGTTCTTC
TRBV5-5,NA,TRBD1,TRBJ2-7,CASSFIGGTGNYEQYF,TGTGCCAGCAGCTTCATTGGCGGGACAGGGAACTACGAGCAGTACTTC
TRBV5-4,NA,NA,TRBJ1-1,CASSSPNPGHSNTEAFF,TGTGCCAGCAGCTCGCCGAATCCGGGACATTCGAACACTGAAGCTTTCTTT
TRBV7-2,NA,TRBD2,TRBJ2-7,CASSLGGGRAGYEQYF,TGTGCCAGCAGCTTAGGGGGCGGGAGGGCCGGGTACGAGCAGTACTTC
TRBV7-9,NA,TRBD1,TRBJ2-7,CASSRAGQGREQYF,TGTGCCAGCAGCCGTGCGGGACAGGGAAGGGAGCAGTACTTC
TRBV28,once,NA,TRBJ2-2,CASRPDRNTGELFF,TGTGCCAGCAGGCCCGACAGGAACACCGGGGAGCTGTTTTTT
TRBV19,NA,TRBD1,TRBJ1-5,CASTAGGRGNQPQHF,TGTGCCAGTACGGCAGGGGGAAGGGGCAATCAGCCCCAGCATTTT
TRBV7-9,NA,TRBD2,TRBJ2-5,CASSPTSGAQETQYF,TGTGCCAGCAGCCCTACTAGCGGGGCCCAAGAGACCCAGTACTTC
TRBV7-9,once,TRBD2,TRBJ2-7,CASSPAGTSGNKQYF,TGTGCCAGCAGCCCCGCCGGGACTAGCGGGAACAAGCAGTACTTC
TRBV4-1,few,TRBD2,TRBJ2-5,CASSQEDKTSGGRETQYF,TGCGCCAGCAGCCAAGAAGATAAAACTAGCGGGGGTAGGGAGACCCAGTACTTC
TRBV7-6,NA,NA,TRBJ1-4,CASSLGQGEKLFF,TGTGCCAGCAGCTTAGGGCAGGGTGAAAAACTGTTTTTT
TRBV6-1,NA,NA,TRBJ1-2,CASSEALPGSFYGYTF,TGTGCCAGCAGTGAAGCGCTTCCGGGGAGCTTCTATGGCTACACCTTC